This record covers a single T cell receptor (beta chain). This sample was taken from a study of blood T cell repertoires in COVID-19. On the study more broadly: PBMCs, B-cell-depleted T cells, or T cells were the source of the cDNA or gDNA that made up the material.

The data were produced by immunoSEQ multiplex PCR, yet TCRdb's version contains in-frame clones alone and is incomplete. The sample contains 210,000 or so clones, under 90% of which appear only once. Germline loops: CDR1 LGHDT, CDR2 YNNKEL (reference sequence). V dropped 6 bases and J dropped 3; count of bases not matched to a gene: 11. The CDR3 covers 15 residues. The chain couples TRBV3-1 (or the pseudogene TRBV3-2) to TRBJ2-7; TRBD2 matches at 7 bases. The TCR was taken from a man aged 35 to 55 with acute or convalescent COVID-19. The source material was peripheral blood. The CDR3 here is CASRGRGIGVYEQYF. The CDR3 DNA sequence: TGTGCCAGCAGAGGGCGGGGGATCGGGGTCTACGAGCAGTACTTC.